The text below deals with one TCR beta chain. The antigen remains unidentified. This entry belongs to a study of cytotoxic CD8 clonotypes in ibrutinib-treated CLL. As for the study in general: The average sample held roughly 250,000 productive templates and tens of thousands of productive rearrangements. General observations from the study: Clonality correlated strongly with circulating CD8+ T cells and exceeded age-matched healthy donors at baseline. Increased clonality at ibrutinib response gave way to a return toward baseline at progression.

Sequencing used immunoSEQ multiplex PCR; TCRdb keeps in-frame clones, though not all of them. The sample consists of fewer than 100,000 clones, roughly 77% of them appearing once. After removal of 0 bases from V and 5 bases from J, the junction contained 3 bases not matched to a gene. Germline CDR1 reads SGHTA; CDR2 reads FQGNSA. This CDR3 has 16 residues. This clonotype was sampled from a human donor with chronic lymphocytic leukemia. The J gene is TRBJ2-1, the V gene TRBV7-2; 11 nucleotides agree with TRBD1. Sample: PBMCs, taken after 12 months of ibrutinib treatment. CDR3 protein: CASSLAGTGGNNEQFF. The CDR3 DNA sequence: TGTGCCAGCAGCTTAGCTGGGACAGGGGGAAACAATGAGCAGTTCTTC.